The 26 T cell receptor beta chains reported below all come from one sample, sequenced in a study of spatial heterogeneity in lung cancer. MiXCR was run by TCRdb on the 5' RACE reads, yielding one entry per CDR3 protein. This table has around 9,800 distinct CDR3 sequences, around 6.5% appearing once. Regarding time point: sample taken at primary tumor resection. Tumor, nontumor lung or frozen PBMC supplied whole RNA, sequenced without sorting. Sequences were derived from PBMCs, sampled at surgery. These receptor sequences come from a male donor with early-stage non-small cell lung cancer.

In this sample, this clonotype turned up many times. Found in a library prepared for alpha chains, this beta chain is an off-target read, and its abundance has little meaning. The CDR3 reads CSAGPYEQYF. CDR3 DNA sequence: TGCAGTGCTGGGCCCTACGAGCAGTACTTC. The chain employs TRBV20-1 and TRBJ2-7; D remains ambiguous. Germline CDR1 reads DFQATT; CDR2 reads SNEGSKA (reference sequence). Trimming pared 5 bases from V and 2 bases from J, leaving 4 bases between. This CDR3 region has 10 residues.

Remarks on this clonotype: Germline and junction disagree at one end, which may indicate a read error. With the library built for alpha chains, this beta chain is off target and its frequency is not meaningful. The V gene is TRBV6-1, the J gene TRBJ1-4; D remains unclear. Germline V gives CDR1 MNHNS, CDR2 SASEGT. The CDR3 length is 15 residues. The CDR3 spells CASVGGRVTNEKLLF. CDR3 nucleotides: TGTGCCAGCGTCGGTGGAAGGGTAACTAATGAAAAACTGCTTTTT.

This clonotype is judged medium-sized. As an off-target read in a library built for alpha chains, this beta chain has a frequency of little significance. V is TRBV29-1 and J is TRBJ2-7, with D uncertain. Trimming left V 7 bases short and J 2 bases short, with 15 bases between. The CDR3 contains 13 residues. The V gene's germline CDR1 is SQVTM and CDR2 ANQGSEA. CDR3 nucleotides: TGCAGCGCTGGTACCTCAGGAACCTACGAGCAGTACTTC. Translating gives CSAGTSGTYEQYF.

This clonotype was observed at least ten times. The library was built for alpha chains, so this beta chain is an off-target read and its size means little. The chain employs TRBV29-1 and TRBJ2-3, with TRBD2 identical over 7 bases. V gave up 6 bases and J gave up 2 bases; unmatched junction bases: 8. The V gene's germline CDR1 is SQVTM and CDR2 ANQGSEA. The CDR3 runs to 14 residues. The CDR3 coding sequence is TGCAGCGTGGGGGAGGGCTTCTCCACAGATACGCAGTATTTT. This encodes CSVGEGFSTDTQYF.

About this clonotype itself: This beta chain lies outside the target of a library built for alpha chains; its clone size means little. CDR3: CASSDTNTEAFF. The CDR3 coding sequence is TGTGCCAGCAGTGACACGAACACTGAAGCTTTCTTT. This sequence joins TRBV2 and TRBJ1-1; no clear D gene. The CDR3 loop spans 12 amino acids. The V gene lost 3 bases and the J gene lost 1 base, with 3 bases spanning the gap. Per the germline V gene, CDR1 is SNHLY and CDR2 is FYNNEI.

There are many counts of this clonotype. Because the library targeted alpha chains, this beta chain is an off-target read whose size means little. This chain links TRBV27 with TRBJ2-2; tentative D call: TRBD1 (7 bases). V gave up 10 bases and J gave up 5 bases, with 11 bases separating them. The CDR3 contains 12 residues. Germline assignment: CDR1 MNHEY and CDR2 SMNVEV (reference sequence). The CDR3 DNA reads TGTGCCACCCAGGGGGGAACCGGGGAGCTGTTTTTT. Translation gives CATQGGTGELFF.

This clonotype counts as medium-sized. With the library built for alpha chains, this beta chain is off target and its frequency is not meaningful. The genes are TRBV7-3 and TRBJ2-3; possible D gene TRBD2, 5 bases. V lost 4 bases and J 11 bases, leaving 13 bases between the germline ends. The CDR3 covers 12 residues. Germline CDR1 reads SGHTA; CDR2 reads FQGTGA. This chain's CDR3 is CASSSGIGMQYF. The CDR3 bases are TGTGCCAGCAGCTCCGGGATCGGGATGCAGTATTTT.

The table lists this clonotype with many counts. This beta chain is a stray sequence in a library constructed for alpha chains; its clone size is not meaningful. CDR3 sequence: CASSYRTGTVQPQHF. Written as DNA, the CDR3 is TGTGCCAGCAGTTACAGGACAGGGACAGTCCAGCCCCAGCATTTT. The rearrangement joins TRBV6-6 to TRBJ1-5; TRBD1 matches at 8 bases. The CDR3 consists of 15 residues. Germline trimming cut 2 bases from V and 7 bases from J; bases unmatched to any gene: 7. Germline values: CDR1 MNHNY, CDR2 SVGAGI (reference sequence).

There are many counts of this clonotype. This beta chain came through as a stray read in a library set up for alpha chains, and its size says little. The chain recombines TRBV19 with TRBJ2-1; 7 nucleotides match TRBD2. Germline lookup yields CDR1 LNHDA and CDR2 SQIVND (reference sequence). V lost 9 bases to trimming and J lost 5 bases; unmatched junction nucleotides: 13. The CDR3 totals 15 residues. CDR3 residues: CASSWQGGTHNEQFF. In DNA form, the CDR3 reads TGTGCCAGCTCCTGGCAGGGAGGGACCCACAATGAGCAGTTCTTC.

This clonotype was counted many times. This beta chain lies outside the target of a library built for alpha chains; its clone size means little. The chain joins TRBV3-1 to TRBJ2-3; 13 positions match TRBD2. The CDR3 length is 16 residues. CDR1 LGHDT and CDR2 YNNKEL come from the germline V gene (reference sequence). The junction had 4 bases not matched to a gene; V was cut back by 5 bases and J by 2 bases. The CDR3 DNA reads TGTGCCAGCAGCGAGGGGACTAGCGGGGTCACAGATACGCAGTATTTT. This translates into CASSEGTSGVTDTQYF.

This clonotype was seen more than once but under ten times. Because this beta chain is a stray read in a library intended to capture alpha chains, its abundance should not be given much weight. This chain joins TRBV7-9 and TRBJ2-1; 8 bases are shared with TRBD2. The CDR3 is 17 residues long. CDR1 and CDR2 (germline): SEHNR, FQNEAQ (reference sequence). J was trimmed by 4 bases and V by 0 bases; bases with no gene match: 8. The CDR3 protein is CASSLANSGVHYNEQFF. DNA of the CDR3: TGTGCCAGCAGCTTAGCGAATAGCGGGGTCCATTACAATGAGCAGTTCTTC. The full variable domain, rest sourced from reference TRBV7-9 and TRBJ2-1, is DTGVSQNPRHKITKRGQNVTFRCDPISEHNRLYWYRQTLGQGPEFLTYFQNEAQLEKSRLLSDRFSAERPKGSFSTLEIQRTEQGDSAMYLCASSLANSGVHYNEQFFGPGTRLTVL.

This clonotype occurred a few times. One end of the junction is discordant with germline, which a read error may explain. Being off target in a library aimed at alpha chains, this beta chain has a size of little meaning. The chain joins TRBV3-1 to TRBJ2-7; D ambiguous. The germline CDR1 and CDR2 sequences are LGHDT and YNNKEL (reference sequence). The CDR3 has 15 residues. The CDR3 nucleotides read TGTGCCAGCAGTCAAGTATCAGGCCTATCCTACGAGCAGTACTTC. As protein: CASSQVSGLSYEQYF.

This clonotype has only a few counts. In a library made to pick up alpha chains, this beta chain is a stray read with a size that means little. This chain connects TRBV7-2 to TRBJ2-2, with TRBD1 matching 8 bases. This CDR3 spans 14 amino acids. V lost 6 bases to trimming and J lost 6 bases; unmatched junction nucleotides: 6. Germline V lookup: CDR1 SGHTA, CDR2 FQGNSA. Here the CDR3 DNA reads TGTGCCAGCAGTTCCACAGGGGGGTCCGGGGAGCTGTTTTTT. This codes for CASSSTGGSGELFF.

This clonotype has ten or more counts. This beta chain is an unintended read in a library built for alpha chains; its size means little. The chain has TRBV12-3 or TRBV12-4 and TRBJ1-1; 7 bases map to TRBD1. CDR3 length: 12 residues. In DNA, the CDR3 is TGTGCGACGGGACAGCGAAACACTGAAGCTTTCTTT. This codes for CATGQRNTEAFF.

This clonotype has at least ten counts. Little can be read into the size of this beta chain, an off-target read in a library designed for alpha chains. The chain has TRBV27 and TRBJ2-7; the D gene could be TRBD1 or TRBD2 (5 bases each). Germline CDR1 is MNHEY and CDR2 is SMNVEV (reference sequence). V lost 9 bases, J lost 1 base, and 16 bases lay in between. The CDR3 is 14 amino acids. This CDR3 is CARRGAKTSYEQYF. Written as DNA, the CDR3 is TGTGCCAGAAGAGGGGCTAAAACTTCCTACGAGCAGTACTTC.

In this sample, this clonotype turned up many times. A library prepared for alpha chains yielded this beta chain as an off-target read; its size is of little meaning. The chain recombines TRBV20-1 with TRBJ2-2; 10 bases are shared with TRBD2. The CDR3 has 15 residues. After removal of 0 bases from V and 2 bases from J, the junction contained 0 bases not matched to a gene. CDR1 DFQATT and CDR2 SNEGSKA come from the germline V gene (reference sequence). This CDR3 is CSARELAGNTGELFF. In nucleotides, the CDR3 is TGCAGTGCTAGAGAACTAGCGGGAAACACCGGGGAGCTGTTTTTT.

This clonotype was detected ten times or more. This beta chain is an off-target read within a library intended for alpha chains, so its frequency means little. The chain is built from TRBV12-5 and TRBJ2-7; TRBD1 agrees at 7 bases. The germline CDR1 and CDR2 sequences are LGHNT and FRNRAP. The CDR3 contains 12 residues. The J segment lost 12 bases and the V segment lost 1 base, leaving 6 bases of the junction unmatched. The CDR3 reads CASGLGQGTVYF. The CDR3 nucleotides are TGTGCTAGTGGTTTGGGACAGGGAACGGTGTACTTC.

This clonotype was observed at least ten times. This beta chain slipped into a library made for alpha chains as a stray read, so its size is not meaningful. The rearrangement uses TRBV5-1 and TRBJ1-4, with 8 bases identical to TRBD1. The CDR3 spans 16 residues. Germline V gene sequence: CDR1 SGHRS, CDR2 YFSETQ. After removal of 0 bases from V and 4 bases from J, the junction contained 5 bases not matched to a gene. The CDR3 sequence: CASSLDGTGDNEKLFF. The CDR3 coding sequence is TGCGCCAGCAGCTTGGATGGGACAGGTGATAATGAAAAACTGTTTTTT.

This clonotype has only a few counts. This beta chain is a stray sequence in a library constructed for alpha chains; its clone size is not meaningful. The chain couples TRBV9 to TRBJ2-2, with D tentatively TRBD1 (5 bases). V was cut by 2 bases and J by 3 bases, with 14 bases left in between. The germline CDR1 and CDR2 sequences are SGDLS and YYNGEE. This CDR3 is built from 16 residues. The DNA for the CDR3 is TGTGCCAGCAGCGTCAGCCCCCGCAGGGACACCGGGGAGCTGTTTTTT. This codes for CASSVSPRRDTGELFF.

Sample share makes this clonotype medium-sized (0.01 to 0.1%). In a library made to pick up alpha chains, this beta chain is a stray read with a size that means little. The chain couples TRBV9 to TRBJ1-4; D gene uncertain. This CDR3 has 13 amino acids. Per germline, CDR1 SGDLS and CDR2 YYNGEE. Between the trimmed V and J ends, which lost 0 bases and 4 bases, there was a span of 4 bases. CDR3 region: CASSVAGNEKLFF. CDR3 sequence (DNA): TGTGCCAGCAGCGTAGCCGGTAATGAAAAACTGTTTTTT.

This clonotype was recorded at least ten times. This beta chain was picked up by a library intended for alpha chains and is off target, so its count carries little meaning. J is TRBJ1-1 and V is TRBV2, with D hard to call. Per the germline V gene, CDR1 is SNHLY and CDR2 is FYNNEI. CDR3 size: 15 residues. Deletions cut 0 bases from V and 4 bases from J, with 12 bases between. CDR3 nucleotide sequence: TGTGCCAGCAGTGAAGCGCTTCCCACGGCCACTGAAGCTTTCTTT. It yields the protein CASSEALPTATEAFF.

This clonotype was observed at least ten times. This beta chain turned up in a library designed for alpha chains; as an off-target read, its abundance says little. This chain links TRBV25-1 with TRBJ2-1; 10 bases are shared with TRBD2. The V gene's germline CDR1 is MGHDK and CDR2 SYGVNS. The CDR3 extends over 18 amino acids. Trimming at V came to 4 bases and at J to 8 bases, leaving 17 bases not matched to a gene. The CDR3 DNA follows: TGTGCCAGCAGTGGCCCCACCCAGTCTAGCGGGAGAACGGATGAGCAGTTCTTC. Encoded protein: CASSGPTQSSGRTDEQFF.

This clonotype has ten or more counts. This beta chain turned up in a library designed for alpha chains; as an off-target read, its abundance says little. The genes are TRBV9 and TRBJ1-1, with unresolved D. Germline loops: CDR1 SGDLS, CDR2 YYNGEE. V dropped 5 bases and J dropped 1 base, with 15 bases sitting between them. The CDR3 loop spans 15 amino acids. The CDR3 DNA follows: TGTGCCAGCAGGAGAGGGTCGGTGGAGAACACTGAAGCTTTCTTT. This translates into CASRRGSVENTEAFF.

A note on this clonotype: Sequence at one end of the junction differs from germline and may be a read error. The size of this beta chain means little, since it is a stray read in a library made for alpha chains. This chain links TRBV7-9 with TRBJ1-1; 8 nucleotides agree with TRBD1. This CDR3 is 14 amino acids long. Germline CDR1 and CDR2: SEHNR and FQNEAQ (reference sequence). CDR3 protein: CASSPGQGNNEAFF. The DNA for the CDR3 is TGTGCCAGCAGCCCTGGACAGGGAAACAATGAAGCTTTCTTT.

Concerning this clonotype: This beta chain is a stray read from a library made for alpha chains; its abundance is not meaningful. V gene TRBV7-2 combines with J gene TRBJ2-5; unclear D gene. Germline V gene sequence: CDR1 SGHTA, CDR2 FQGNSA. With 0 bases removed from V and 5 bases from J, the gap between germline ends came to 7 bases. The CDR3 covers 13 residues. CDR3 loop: CASSLARRETQYF. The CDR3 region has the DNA TGTGCCAGCAGCTTAGCGCGGCGTGAGACCCAGTACTTC.

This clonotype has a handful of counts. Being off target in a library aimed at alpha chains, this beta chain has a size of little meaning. CDR3 region: CSARVQGGEAFF. The CDR3 nucleotides are TGCAGTGCTAGAGTGCAGGGGGGTGAAGCTTTCTTT. The chain links TRBV20-1 to TRBJ1-1; 7 bases are shared with TRBD1. CDR3 length: 12 residues. V dropped 1 base and J dropped 7; count of bases not matched to a gene: 3. Germline assignment: CDR1 DFQATT and CDR2 SNEGSKA (reference sequence).